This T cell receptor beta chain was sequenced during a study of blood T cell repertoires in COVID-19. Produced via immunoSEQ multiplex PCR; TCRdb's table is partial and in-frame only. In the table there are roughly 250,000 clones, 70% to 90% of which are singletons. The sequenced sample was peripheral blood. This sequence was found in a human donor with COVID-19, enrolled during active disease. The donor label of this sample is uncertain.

CDR3 residues: CASSSSIGRGTSPLHF. CDR3 DNA: TGTGCCAGCAGCTCATCTATCGGACGCGGGACTTCACCCCTCCACTTT. This chain uses TRBV9 with TRBJ1-6, with D perhaps matching TRBD1 (5 bases). The CDR3 extends over 16 amino acids. V was shortened by 4 bases and J by 9 bases, with 20 bases between the two germline ends. Germline CDR1 reads SGDLS; CDR2 reads YYNGEE.